Below are 14 T cell receptor beta chains sequenced from a single sample in a study of control samples from healthy donors and cancer patients. Repertoires were generated with immunoSEQ multiplex PCR, while TCRdb's copy carries only in-frame clones and drops some. The sample yields about 72,000 clones, 85% to 95% seen once. The sample was blood. The receptors derive from a woman aged 60-70 years in good health.

V gene TRBV9 combines with J gene TRBJ2-1, with D possibly TRBD2 on 6 matching bases. Germline V gives CDR1 SGDLS, CDR2 YYNGEE. Trimming left V 4 bases short and J 5 bases short, with 13 bases between. There are 14 residues in the CDR3. This chain's CDR3 is CASSTRTNNNEQFF. CDR3 bases: TGTGCCAGCAGCACCCGGACTAACAACAATGAGCAGTTCTTC.

V usage is TRBV6-2 or TRBV6-3 and J usage is TRBJ1-5, with no clear D. The CDR3 has 14 residues. V was trimmed by 4 bases and J by 4 bases, leaving 11 bases between them. Germline V gene data show CDR1 as MNHEY and CDR2 as SVGEGT. The CDR3 DNA follows: TGTGCCAGCAGTTTAGGAAATCGGAATCAGCCCCAGCATTTT. Amino acids: CASSLGNRNQPQHF.

The genes are TRBV5-3 and TRBJ1-2, with no clear D. TRBV5-3 is an open reading frame, and its role is uncertain. V lost 5 bases to trimming and J lost 3 bases, with 8 bases between them. CDR3 length equals 12 residues. DNA of the CDR3: TGTGCCAGAAGGCCAGCACACTATGGCTACACCTTC. Translating gives CARRPAHYGYTF.

The rearrangement joins TRBV27 to TRBJ1-5, with 8 bases identical to TRBD1. Germline loops: CDR1 MNHEY, CDR2 SMNVEV (reference sequence). The V gene end was trimmed by 4 bases and the J gene end by 6 bases; junction bases not matched to a gene: 17. The CDR3 spans 18 residues. The CDR3 reads CASSSTGQGRIGSQPQHF. In nucleotides, the CDR3 is TGTGCCAGCAGTTCCACCGGACAGGGAAGGATTGGGAGTCAGCCCCAGCATTTT.

V is TRBV4-2 and J is TRBJ2-5; D unresolved. The V gene's germline CDR1 is LGHNA and CDR2 YNFKEQ. There are 15 residues in the CDR3. The ends were cut back, 0 bases at V and 4 bases at J, with 12 bases in the middle. Here the CDR3 DNA reads TGTGCCAGCAGCCAAGATCGGGTTTCCCGAGAGACCCAGTACTTC. It encodes CASSQDRVSRETQYF.

CDR3 in amino acids: CASSFPLAGVRETQYF. The DNA for the CDR3 is TGTGCCAGCAGCTTTCCTCTAGCGGGAGTTAGGGAGACCCAGTACTTC. The V call is TRBV12-1, the J call TRBJ2-5; the D call of TRBD2 is as the table states it, not checked on the DNA. TRBV12-1 is a known pseudogene. The CDR3 loop spans 16 amino acids.

The rearrangement uses TRBV3-1 (or the pseudogene TRBV3-2) and TRBJ2-7; TRBD2 matches at 8 bases. The trim removed 4 bases at V and 4 bases at J, leaving 9 bases unmatched. Germline V lookup: CDR1 LGHDT, CDR2 YNNKEL (reference sequence). The CDR3 covers 15 residues. The CDR3: CASSPSGRGHYEQYF. CDR3 coding DNA: TGTGCCAGCAGCCCAAGCGGGAGAGGTCATTACGAGCAGTACTTC.

CDR3 in DNA: TGTGCCAGTACCCACCGGAATAATTCACCCCTCCACTTT. Its translation is CASTHRNNSPLHF. V usage is TRBV19 and J usage is TRBJ1-6; no definite D call. From germline, CDR1 is LNHDA and CDR2 SQIVND (reference sequence). The V end lost 7 bases, the J end lost 5 bases, and 9 bases lay between the germline ends. This CDR3 spans 13 amino acids.

The V and J genes are TRBV16 and TRBJ1-5; D may be TRBD1 (5 bases). Trimming took off 0 bases at V and 5 bases at J, with 8 bases between the two ends. The CDR3 runs to 14 residues. The germline CDR1 and CDR2 sequences are KGHSY and FQNENV. The CDR3 reads CASSQSTADQPQHF. CDR3 DNA: TGTGCCAGCAGCCAATCGACAGCCGATCAGCCCCAGCATTTT.

The chain recombines TRBV19 with TRBJ2-7; 7 bases line up with TRBD1. With V trimmed by 5 bases and J by 6 bases, 7 bases remained unmatched. This CDR3 has 13 amino acids. The germline gives CDR1 LNHDA, CDR2 SQIVND (reference sequence). The DNA for the CDR3 is TGTGCCAGTAGTTGGACAGGCCGGGGCGAGCAGTACTTC. The encoded protein is CASSWTGRGEQYF.

The rearrangement uses TRBV12-3 or TRBV12-4 and TRBJ2-2; D remains unclear. CDR3 length: 12 residues. Trimming removed 5 bases at V and 3 bases at J, with 4 bases between. CDR3 sequence: CASSQHTGELFF. CDR3 nucleotide sequence: TGTGCCAGCAGTCAACACACCGGGGAGCTGTTTTTT.

The V call is TRBV10-1, the J call TRBJ2-1; D is possibly TRBD1 (6 bases). CDR1 WNHNN and CDR2 SYGVQD come from the germline V gene (reference sequence). V gave up 6 bases and J gave up 1 base, with 13 bases separating them. The CDR3 spans 15 residues. The CDR3 DNA reads TGCGCCAGCAGACAAGAGGGGGAGTCCTACAATGAGCAGTTCTTC. It encodes CASRQEGESYNEQFF.

The chain is built from TRBV5-1 and TRBJ2-5; 9 bases fit TRBD1. CDR1 SGHRS and CDR2 YFSETQ come from the germline V gene. CDR3 length: 14 amino acids. The trim removed 3 bases at V and 4 bases at J, leaving 4 bases unmatched. The CDR3 region has the DNA TGCGCCAGCAGCTCGGGACAGGGTGCAGAGACCCAGTACTTC. This gives the protein CASSSGQGAETQYF. The full variable domain, its missing parts supplied by reference TRBV5-1 and TRBJ2-5, is KAGVTQTPRYLIKTRGQQVTLSCSPISGHRSVSWYQQTPGQGLQFLFEYFSETQRNKGNFPGRFSGRQFSNSRSEMNVSTLELGDSALYLCASSSGQGAETQYFGPGTRLLVL.

Of note for this clone: The sample holds other DNA sequences that translate to the same CDR3. This sequence joins TRBV5-1 and TRBJ1-5; 11 nucleotides match TRBD1. Germline V gene lookup returns CDR1 SGHRS and CDR2 YFSETQ. Losses at the gene ends were 4 bases for V and 6 bases for J; bases not matched to a gene: 6. The CDR3 runs 15 residues. The CDR3 coding sequence is TGCGCCAGCAGCGTGGGACAGGGGGTAGGTCAGCCCCAGCATTTT. Amino acid sequence: CASSVGQGVGQPQHF.